A selection of T cell receptor beta chains follows, all from one sample in a study of blood T cell repertoires in COVID-19. The table came from immunoSEQ multiplex PCR; TCRdb's copy has only in-frame clones and leaves some out. The sample has roughly 210,000 clones, around 80% seen once. The sample consisted of peripheral blood. These receptors came from a woman aged 80 or older with COVID-19, enrolled during active disease. CDR3s include the opening cysteine and the closing phenylalanine or tryptophan. The order of the fields is clone size, D gene, V gene, J gene, CDR3 DNA, CDR3 protein. The D gene is left open where the match is weak. A clone size is listed for some rows: how often the clone was seen (once, few, many), or a class if it is expanded.

>once|.|TRBV7-9|TRBJ1-2
TGTGCCAGCAGCCCAATGTTTGAGGGCTACACCTTC
CASSPMFEGYTF
>.|.|TRBV7-9|TRBJ2-2
TGTGCCAGCAGCTTACCGGCCGGGGAGCTGTTTTTT
CASSLPAGELFF
>.|.|TRBV15|TRBJ1-1
TGTGCCACCAGGAGTGGCGGGGGGAACACTGAAGCTTTCTTT
CATRSGGGNTEAFF
>.|TRBD2|TRBV10-3|TRBJ2-3
TGTGCCATCAGTCGCGGGGGTAGCACAGATACGCAGTATTTT
CAISRGGSTDTQYF
>once|.|TRBV9|TRBJ2-7
TGTGCCAGCAGCGTAGGGAGCACGGGGGTATACGAGCAGTACTTC
CASSVGSTGVYEQYF
>.|.|TRBV14|TRBJ2-3
TGTGCCAGCAGCCAGTACGAAGGGGGGGGGCCGACAGATACGCAGTATTTT
CASSQYEGGGPTDTQYF
>.|.|TRBV19|TRBJ1-2
TGTGCCAGTAGGGGCGCGGGAGCAATCACCTATGGCTACACCTTC
CASRGAGAITYGYTF
>.|.|TRBV19|TRBJ1-6
TGTGCCAGTACTCGGAGCTCCTATAATTCACCCCTCCACTTT
CASTRSSYNSPLHF
>.|TRBD2|TRBV30|TRBJ2-7
TGTGCCTGGAGCATCGGGGGGTACGAGCAGTACTTC
CAWSIGGYEQYF
>.|TRBD2|TRBV7-2|TRBJ2-1
TGTGCCAGCAGCCCGACTAGCGGGTACTCCTACAATGAGCAGTTCTTC
CASSPTSGYSYNEQFF
>.|.|TRBV4-3|TRBJ2-7
TGCGCCAGCAGCCAAGGACTACCGAGCTCCTACGAGCAGTACTTC
CASSQGLPSSYEQYF
>.|.|TRBV5-1|TRBJ1-1
TGCGCCAGCAGCCCGGAGCGTATGAACACTGAAGCTTTCTTT
CASSPERMNTEAFF
>.|.|TRBV28|TRBJ2-4
TGTGCCAGCAGGGGGTCGGGGATAGCGGCCAAAAACATTCAGTACTTC
CASRGSGIAAKNIQYF
>.|.|TRBV6-1|TRBJ1-1
TGTGCCAGCAGTGAACCCGGCAGGGAAGCTTTCTTT
CASSEPGREAFF
>.|TRBD2|TRBV5-4|TRBJ2-3
TGTGCCAGCAGAGAGGCGGGGGGGCGAGATACGCAGTATTTT
CASREAGGRDTQYF
>.|.|TRBV28|TRBJ2-2
TGTGCCAGCAGTTCCTCAGGGGCAGCCCGCACCGGGGAGCTGTTTTTT
CASSSSGAARTGELFF
>.|.|TRBV5-4|TRBJ2-5
TGTGCCAGCAGCTTGGGGCGGGATCAAGAGACCCAGTACTTC
CASSLGRDQETQYF
>.|TRBD2|TRBV19|TRBJ2-3
TGTGCCAGTAGGCCGGGGGGGACAGATACGCAGTATTTT
CASRPGGTDTQYF
>.|.|TRBV5-1|TRBJ2-5
TGCGCCAGCAGCCTCCAGGTGGGGGGGCCGGAGACCCAGTACTTC
CASSLQVGGPETQYF
>few|TRBD1|TRBV9|TRBJ1-1
TGTGCCAGCAGCCGGAGCGGGACAGGGGCCCGGGGAACTGAAGCTTTCTTT
CASSRSGTGARGTEAFF
>few|TRBD1|TRBV18|TRBJ1-2
TGTGCCAGCTCACCGGGACAGGGGGCCTATGGCTACACCTTC
CASSPGQGAYGYTF
>.|TRBD1|TRBV18|TRBJ2-7
TGTGCCAGCTCACGAGGACAGGGCTCCTACGAGCAGTACTTC
CASSRGQGSYEQYF
>.|TRBD1|TRBV7-8|TRBJ1-4
TGTGCCAGCAGCTTAGCCGACAGGGGTAATGAAAAACTGTTTTTT
CASSLADRGNEKLFF
>.|.|TRBV2|TRBJ2-7
TGTGCCAGCAGTGATAAACGGCGGGACGACGAGCAGTACTTC
CASSDKRRDDEQYF
>few|TRBD2|TRBV14|TRBJ2-3
TGTGCCAGCAGCGTCGGGGGGGGCACAGATACGCAGTATTTT
CASSVGGGTDTQYF
>.|.|TRBV11-2|TRBJ1-1
TGTGCCAGCAGCGTTAGGGGCTTCGACACTGAAGCTTTCTTT
CASSVRGFDTEAFF
>.|TRBD1|TRBV5-4|TRBJ1-3
TGTGCCAGCAGCTTGGCAGGGGGCATCTCTGGAAACACCATATATTTT
CASSLAGGISGNTIYF
>.|TRBD2|TRBV10-3|TRBJ2-1
TGTGCCATCCTCCCGGGGGGGTCCTACAATGAGCAGTTCTTC
CAILPGGSYNEQFF
>.|TRBD2|TRBV5-1|TRBJ2-3
TGCGCCAGCAGCTTACTGACTAGCGGGGGGGCCGCAGATACGCAGTATTTT
CASSLLTSGGAADTQYF
>.|TRBD2|TRBV6-2/TRBV6-3|TRBJ2-2
TGTGCCAGCAGTTCCCGGAGCCTAGCGGGGGGCACCGGGGAGCTGTTTTTT
CASSSRSLAGGTGELFF
>.|.|TRBV2|TRBJ2-3
TGTGCCAGCAGTGCTTGGCCAGGTGCAGATACGCAGTATTTT
CASSAWPGADTQYF
>.|.|TRBV10-1|TRBJ2-7
TGCGCCAGAGCACGGTGCAGGGCTTATGAGCAGTACTTC
CARARCRAYEQYF
>few|.|TRBV30|TRBJ1-5
TGTGCCTGGAGTGTTGGCGGGGCACAGCCCCAGCATTTT
CAWSVGGAQPQHF
>.|.|TRBV5-1|TRBJ2-5
TGCGCCAGCAGCCTCCGAGGAGAGCGGCAAGAGACCCAGTACTTC
CASSLRGERQETQYF
>few|TRBD1|TRBV7-9|TRBJ1-3
TGTGCCAGCAGCAAGGACAGGCCGGCAGACTGGTCTGGAAACACCATATATTTT
CASSKDRPADWSGNTIYF
>.|.|TRBV19|TRBJ2-3
TGTGCCAGTGAGAACAGTTTTACAGATACGCAGTATTTT
CASENSFTDTQYF
>.|TRBD1|TRBV5-6|TRBJ1-5
TGTGCCAGCAGTCAAGACAGGGGCGCTCAGCCCCAGCATTTT
CASSQDRGAQPQHF
>.|TRBD1|TRBV18|TRBJ1-2
TGTGCCAGCTCACTCGGGACAGGGGGCACTAACTATGGCTACACCTTC
CASSLGTGGTNYGYTF
>.|.|TRBV19|TRBJ2-3
TGTGCCAGTAGTATTGGGGGGTACAGCACAGATACGCAGTATTTT
CASSIGGYSTDTQYF